This T cell receptor (beta chain) came from a study of blood T cell repertoires in COVID-19. Background on the study: There were acute and convalescent COVID-19 samples, and they came from the United States, Italy and Spain. Sources were T cells, B-cell-depleted T cells, or PBMCs; the material itself was cDNA or gDNA.

This clone came up once. Germline-derived CDR1 and CDR2 are LNHDA and SQIVND (reference sequence). The CDR3 consists of 15 residues. Losses at the gene ends were 4 bases for V and 4 bases for J; bases not matched to a gene: 7. Authors' analysis steps: It was from reference gene primer amplification that nucleated cell counts were estimated. Sequenced by immunoSEQ multiplex PCR; TCRdb stores in-frame clones only, minus some. Clone size and V and J calls were adopted from that table, with D and trimming inferred from the DNA. The sample has 100,000 to 150,000 clones; about 91% are singletons. The rearrangement joins TRBV19 to TRBJ2-1; 7 bases fit TRBD2. The sample consisted of peripheral blood. The receptor was isolated from a man in his fifties or sixties with acute or convalescent COVID-19. CDR3 sequence: CASSTFLAEYNEQFF. CDR3 sequence (DNA): TGTGCCAGTAGTACTTTTCTAGCGGAGTACAATGAGCAGTTCTTC.